What follows is one T cell receptor (beta chain) and its context. Its antigen remains unknown. Breast cancer patients provided tissue from their axillary draining lymph nodes. Via MiXCR, TCRdb re-called the multiplex PCR reads, giving one row per CDR3 protein. The repertoire consists of approximately 130,000 distinct CDR3 sequences, with 21% occurring once and the leading ten covering around 2.2%. This specimen belongs to a study of breast tumors, draining lymph nodes, adjacent tissues. The ends lost 2 bases at V and 7 bases at J; junction bases unmatched: 11. Germline V lookup: CDR1 MDHEN, CDR2 SYDVKM. This CDR3 is 16 amino acids long. Whole-study findings and limits: Luminal-like breast cancer showed significantly higher tumor–nontumor repertoire similarity than basal-like.

The sequence came from a female donor with breast cancer. Some clones in this sample may be carry-over from other donors' samples. The specimen was axillary lymph node tissue. The chain joins TRBV28 to TRBJ2-4; TRBD2 matches 7 bases. CDR3 nucleotide sequence: TGTGCCAGCAGTTTAGGGCGGGGGTACGGCGGGAACATTCAGTACTTC. Translation gives CASSLGRGYGGNIQYF.